Below, one TCR beta chain is given with its context. This record comes from a study of blood T cell repertoires in COVID-19. V lost 0 bases to trimming and J lost 0 bases, with 10 bases between them. The CDR3 covers 16 residues. Per the germline V gene, CDR1 is SGHDT and CDR2 is YYEEEE. Data came from immunoSEQ multiplex PCR; TCRdb stores just in-frame clones and leaves some out. The table includes fewer than 300,000 clones, about 90% detected once. The sequencing input was peripheral blood. The TCR sequence derives from a woman between 25 and 40 years old with COVID-19, enrolled during active disease. V is TRBV5-6 and J is TRBJ1-3, with D possibly matching TRBD1 (5 bases). DNA of the CDR3: TGTGCCAGCAGCTTGGAAGGGGCGAACTCTGGAAACACCATATATTTT. This gives the protein CASSLEGANSGNTIYF.